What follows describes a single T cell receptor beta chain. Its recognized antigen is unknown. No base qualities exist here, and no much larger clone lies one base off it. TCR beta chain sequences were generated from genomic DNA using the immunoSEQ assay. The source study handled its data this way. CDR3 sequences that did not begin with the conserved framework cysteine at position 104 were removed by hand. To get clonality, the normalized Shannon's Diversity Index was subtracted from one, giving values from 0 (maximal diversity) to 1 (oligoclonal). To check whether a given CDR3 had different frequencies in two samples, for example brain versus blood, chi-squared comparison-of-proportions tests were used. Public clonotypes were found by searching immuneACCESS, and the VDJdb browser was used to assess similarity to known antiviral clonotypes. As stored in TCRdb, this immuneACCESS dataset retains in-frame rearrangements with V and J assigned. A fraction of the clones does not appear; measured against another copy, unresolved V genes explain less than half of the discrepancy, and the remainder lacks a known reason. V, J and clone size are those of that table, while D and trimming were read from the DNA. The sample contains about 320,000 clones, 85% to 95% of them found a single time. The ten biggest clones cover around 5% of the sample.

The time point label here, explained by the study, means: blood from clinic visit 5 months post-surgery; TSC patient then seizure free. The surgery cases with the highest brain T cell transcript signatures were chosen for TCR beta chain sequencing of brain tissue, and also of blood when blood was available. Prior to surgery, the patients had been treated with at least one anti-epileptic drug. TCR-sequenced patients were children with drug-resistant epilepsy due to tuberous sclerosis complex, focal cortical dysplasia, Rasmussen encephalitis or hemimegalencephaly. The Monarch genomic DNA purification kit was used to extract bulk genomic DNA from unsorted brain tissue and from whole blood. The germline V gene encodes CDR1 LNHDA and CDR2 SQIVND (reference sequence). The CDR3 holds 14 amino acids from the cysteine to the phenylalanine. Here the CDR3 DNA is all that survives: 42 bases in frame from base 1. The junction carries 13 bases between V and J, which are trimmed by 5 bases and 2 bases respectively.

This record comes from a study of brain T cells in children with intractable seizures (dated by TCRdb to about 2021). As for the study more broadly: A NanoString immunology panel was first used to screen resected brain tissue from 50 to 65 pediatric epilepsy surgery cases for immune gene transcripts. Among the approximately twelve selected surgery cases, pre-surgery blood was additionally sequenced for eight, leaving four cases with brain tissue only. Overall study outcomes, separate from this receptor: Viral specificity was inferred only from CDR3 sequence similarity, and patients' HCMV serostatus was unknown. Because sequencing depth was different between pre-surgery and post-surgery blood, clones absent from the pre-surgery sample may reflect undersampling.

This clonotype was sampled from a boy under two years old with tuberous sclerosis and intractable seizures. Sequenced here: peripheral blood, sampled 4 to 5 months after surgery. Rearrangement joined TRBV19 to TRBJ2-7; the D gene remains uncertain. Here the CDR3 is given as CASSPLEETYEQYF. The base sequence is TGTGCCAGTAGTCCCCTCGAGGAAACCTACGAGCAGTACTTC.